This T cell receptor (beta chain) was obtained from a study of shared clonotypes between healthy human individuals (dated by TCRdb to about 2020). About the investigation overall: The cohort comprised a couple of women and a few men aged 18 to 49 years. For each donor, three plates each were used for CD4 naive and CD4 memory, two plates were used for CD8 naive, and one plate was used for CD8 memory. The study deeply sequenced blood TCR repertoires of about five healthy adults to estimate repertoire size and the extent of clonotype sharing between individuals. To increase sequencing depth and limit assay-specific biases, different laboratories used diverse techniques to prepare libraries and sequence TCR repertoires. Each donor's leukapheresis produced roughly between about 0.9 and 9.5 billion PBMCs. Study-wide conclusions, independent of this receptor: Estimated clonotype richness was generally larger for naive than for memory subsets. Compared with non-shared clonotypes, the clonotypes found in all four sorted-subset donors had higher generation probabilities. Pairwise subsampling indicated that sequencing depth was expected to affect the degree of clonotype sharing among donors. Sampling was limited to blood, and TCR repertoires in tissue likely differ from TCR repertoires in blood. Rarefaction of sorted-subset datasets indicated incomplete sequencing despite the large sequencing depth. Approximately 5% of naive CD4, around 4% of naive CD8, around 2.3% of memory CD4, and around 0.4% of memory CD8 clonotypes were shared across four donors. Because the study included only a small number of donors, the genetic and exposure-history diversity represented was limited.

Points on this clone: The antigen this receptor binds is unknown. No quality values exist for individual bases; no much larger clone is one base distant. This CDR3 is also generated by other DNA sequences in the sample.

Trimming takes 0 bases from V and 1 base from J, and the germline ends sit 7 bases apart. The CDR3 numbers 14 residues from cysteine through phenylalanine. Here the CDR3 DNA is all that survives: 42 bases in frame from base 1. The germline V gene specifies SGHRS as CDR1 and YFSETQ as CDR2. Using the deep immunoSEQ assay, TCR CDR3 regions were amplified from genomic DNA by multiplex PCR. Extracted genomic DNA from each cell subset was distributed evenly across all wells of several immunoSEQ 96-well plates, and each plate was treated as a replicate. For sorted subsets, each replicate PCR was loaded with around 200 ng genomic DNA, equivalent to roughly 30,000 T cell genomes. The purified libraries were quantified using a Qubit 3.0 fluorometer, sized with a Bioanalyzer 2100, and then quantified again using the KAPA Library Quantification kit. Every immunoSEQ 96-well plate was sequenced on a dedicated single-read 150-cycle Illumina NextSeq 550 flow cell. In the original analysis: Because the immunoSEQ output included only junctional sequences and no quality scores, the filtering could not be the same as the filtering used for full-length reads. To assign V/J genes and CDR3, sequences were annotated using PyIR, a Python wrapper for IgBLAST v1.9, with IMGT germline references. Reads with weak V/J assignments (E-value above 1e-6), missing CDR3, stop codons, out-of-frame junctions, or ambiguous translated residues were removed. A V3J clonotype was defined by an identical inferred V gene, J gene, and CDR3 amino acid sequence. To compute the percentage overlap between repertoires, the number of shared unique clonotypes was divided by the size of the smaller repertoire. RTK rarefaction, the Chao1 estimator, and Recon v2.1 estimates of unobserved clonotypes were used to assess repertoire richness. Generation probabilities for all TCRbeta clonotypes obtained by the gDNA method from several donors were computed using OLGA. TCRdb provides this immuneACCESS table in a form limited to in-frame rearrangements. Some clones are lacking; in checked studies, under half of them reflect an unresolved V gene, and why the rest are absent is not known. That table furnishes V, J and clone size, whereas the DNA furnished D and trimming. This sample is represented by 2 million to 3 million clones; 90% to 95% of them were singletons. Approximately 0.36% of the sample lies in the top ten.

Donors were healthy HIV-negative adults with no recently reported acute infections or vaccinations. Every donor was a Caucasian adult living in Nashville, Tennessee, USA. Magnetic negative selection was used to enrich CD4+ T cells, after which naive cells were positively selected on CD45RA and the negative fraction became the memory subset. Blood was obtained by leukapheresis, after which PBMCs were separated by Ficoll-Histopaque density gradient centrifugation and cryopreserved in liquid nitrogen vapor phase. Purity and quantity of every magnetically sorted T cell population were checked by analytical flow cytometry. Genomic DNA was isolated from each sorted fraction and quantified by UV absorbance on a Nanodrop 2000c.

Material for sequencing was naive CD4+ T cells from PBMCs. The sample's cell subset or site, from its label and the paper: CD45RA+ positively selected. The rearranged segments are TRBV5-1 and TRBJ1-1, with the identity of the D gene unclear. The clonotype was recovered from a man between 18 and 35 years old in good health. Some clones in this sample may be carry-over from other donors' samples. The DNA is TGCGCCAGCAGCTTGGGCGGGAGGAACACTGAAGCTTTCTTT. The encoded protein is CASSLGGRNTEAFF.